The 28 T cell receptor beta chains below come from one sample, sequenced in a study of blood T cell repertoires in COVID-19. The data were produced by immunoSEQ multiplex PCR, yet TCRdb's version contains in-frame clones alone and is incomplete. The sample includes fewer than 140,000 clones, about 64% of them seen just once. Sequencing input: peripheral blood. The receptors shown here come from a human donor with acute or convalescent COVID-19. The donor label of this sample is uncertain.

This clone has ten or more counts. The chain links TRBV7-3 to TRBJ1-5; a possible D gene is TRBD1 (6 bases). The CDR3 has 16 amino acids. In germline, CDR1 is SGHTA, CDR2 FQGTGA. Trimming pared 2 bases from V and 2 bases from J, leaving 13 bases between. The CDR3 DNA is TGTGCCAGCAGCTTATTCATTTCAGGGGGCAATCAGCCCCAGCATTTT. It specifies CASSLFISGGNQPQHF.

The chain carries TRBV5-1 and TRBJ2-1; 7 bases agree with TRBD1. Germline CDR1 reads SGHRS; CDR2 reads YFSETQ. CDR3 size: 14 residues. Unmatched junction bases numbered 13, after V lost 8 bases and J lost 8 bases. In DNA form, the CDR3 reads TGCGCCAGTGAACCGGGACAGCTGGGCGATGAGCAGTTCTTC. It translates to CASEPGQLGDEQFF.

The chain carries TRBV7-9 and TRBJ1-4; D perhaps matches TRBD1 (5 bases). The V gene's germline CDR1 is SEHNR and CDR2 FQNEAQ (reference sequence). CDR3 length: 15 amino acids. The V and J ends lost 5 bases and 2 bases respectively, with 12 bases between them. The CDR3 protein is CASSQVGGTNEKLFF. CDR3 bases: TGTGCCAGCAGCCAAGTTGGGGGGACTAATGAAAAACTGTTTTTT.

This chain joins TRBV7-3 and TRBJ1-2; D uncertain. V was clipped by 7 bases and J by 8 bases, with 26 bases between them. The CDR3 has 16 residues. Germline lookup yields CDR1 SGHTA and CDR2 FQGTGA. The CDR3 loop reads CASTISQTQRNWGYTF. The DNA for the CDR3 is TGTGCCAGCACCATAAGTCAAACCCAGCGCAATTGGGGCTACACCTTC.

The CDR3 DNA reads as TGTGCCAGCAGCCGGGACAAGACTCATGGCTACACCTTC. It specifies CASSRDKTHGYTF. The chain couples TRBV6-5 to TRBJ1-2, with TRBD1 as a possible D gene (6 bases). The CDR3 sequence is 13 residues long. CDR1 and CDR2 from the germline V gene are MNHEY and SVGAGI. V dropped 6 bases and J dropped 6 bases, with 14 bases sitting between them.

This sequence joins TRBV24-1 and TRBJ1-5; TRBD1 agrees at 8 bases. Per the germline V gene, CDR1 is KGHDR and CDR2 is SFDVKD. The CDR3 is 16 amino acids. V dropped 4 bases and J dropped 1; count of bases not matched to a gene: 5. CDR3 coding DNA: TGTGCCACCAGTGACGGACAGGGTCGAAGCAATCAGCCCCAGCATTTT. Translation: CATSDGQGRSNQPQHF.

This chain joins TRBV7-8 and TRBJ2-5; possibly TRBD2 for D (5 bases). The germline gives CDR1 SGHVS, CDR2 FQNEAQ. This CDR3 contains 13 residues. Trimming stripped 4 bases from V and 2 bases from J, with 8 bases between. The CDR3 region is CASSYGLQETQYF. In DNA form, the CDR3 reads TGTGCCAGCAGCTATGGACTTCAAGAGACCCAGTACTTC.

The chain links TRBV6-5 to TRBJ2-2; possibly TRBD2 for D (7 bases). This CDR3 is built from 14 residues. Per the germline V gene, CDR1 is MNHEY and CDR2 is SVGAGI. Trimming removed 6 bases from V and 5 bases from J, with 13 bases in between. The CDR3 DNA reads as TGTGCCAGCAGCTGGGGGGGCCGGACCGGGGAGCTGTTTTTT. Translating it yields CASSWGGRTGELFF.

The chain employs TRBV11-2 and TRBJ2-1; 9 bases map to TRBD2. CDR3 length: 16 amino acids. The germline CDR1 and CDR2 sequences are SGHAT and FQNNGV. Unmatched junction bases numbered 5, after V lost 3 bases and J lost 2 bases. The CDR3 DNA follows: TGTGCCAGCAGCTTGTTACGCGGGGGGGCCTACAATGAGCAGTTCTTC. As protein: CASSLLRGGAYNEQFF.

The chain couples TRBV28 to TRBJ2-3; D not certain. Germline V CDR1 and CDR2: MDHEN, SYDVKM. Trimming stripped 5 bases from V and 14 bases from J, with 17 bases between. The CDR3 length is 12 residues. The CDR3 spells CASSPPTQTRYF. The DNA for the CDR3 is TGTGCCAGCAGTCCGCCCACCCAAACTCGGTATTTT.

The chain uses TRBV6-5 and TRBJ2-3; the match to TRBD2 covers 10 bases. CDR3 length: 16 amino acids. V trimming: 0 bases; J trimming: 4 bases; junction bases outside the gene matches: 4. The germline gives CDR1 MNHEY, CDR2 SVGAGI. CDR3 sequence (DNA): TGTGCCAGCAGTTACTCGTTAGCGGGGGGACCAGATACGCAGTATTTT. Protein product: CASSYSLAGGPDTQYF.

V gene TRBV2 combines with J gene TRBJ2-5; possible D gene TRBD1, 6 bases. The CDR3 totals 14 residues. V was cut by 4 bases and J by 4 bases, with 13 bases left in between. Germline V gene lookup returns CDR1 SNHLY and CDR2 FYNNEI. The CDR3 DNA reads TGTGCCAGCAGTGGAAGGACAGTCCGAGAGACCCAGTACTTC. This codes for CASSGRTVRETQYF.

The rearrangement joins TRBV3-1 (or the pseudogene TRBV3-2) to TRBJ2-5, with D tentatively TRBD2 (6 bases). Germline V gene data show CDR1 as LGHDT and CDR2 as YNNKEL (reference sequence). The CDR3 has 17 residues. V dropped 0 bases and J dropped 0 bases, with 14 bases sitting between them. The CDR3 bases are TGTGCCAGCAGCCAAGATACGGGACTTAAGTACCAAGAGACCCAGTACTTC. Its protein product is CASSQDTGLKYQETQYF.

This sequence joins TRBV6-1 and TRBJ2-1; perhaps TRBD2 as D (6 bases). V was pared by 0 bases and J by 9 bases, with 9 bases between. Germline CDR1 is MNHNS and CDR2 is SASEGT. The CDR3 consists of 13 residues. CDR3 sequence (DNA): TGTGCCAGCAGTGAAGCGGGACTCTCTGAGCAGTTCTTC. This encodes CASSEAGLSEQFF.

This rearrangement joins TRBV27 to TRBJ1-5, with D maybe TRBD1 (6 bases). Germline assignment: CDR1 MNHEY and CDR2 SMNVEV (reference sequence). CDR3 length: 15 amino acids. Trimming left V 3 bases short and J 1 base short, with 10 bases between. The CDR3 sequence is CASSFSGTSNQPQHF. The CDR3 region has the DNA TGTGCCAGCAGTTTTTCCGGGACAAGCAATCAGCCCCAGCATTTT.

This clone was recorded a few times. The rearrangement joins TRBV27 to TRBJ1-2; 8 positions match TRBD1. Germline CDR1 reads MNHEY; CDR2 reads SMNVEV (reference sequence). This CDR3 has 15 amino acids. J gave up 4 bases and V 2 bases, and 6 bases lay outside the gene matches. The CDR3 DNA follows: TGTGCCAGCAGTTTAAGCCCAGGGGGCAGCTATGGCTACACCTTC. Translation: CASSLSPGGSYGYTF.

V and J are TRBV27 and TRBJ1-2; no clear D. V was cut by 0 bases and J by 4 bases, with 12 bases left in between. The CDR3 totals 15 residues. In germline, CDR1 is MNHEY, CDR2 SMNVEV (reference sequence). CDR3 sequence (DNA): TGTGCCAGCAGTTTATCTCCGACTATCTTCTATGGCTACACCTTC. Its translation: CASSLSPTIFYGYTF.

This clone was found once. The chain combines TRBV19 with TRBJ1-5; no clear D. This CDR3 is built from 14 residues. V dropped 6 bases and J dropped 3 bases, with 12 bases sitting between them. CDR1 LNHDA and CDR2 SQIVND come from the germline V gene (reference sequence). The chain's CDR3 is CASRGRVHNQPQHF. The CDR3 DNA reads TGTGCCAGTAGGGGGAGGGTCCACAATCAGCCCCAGCATTTT.

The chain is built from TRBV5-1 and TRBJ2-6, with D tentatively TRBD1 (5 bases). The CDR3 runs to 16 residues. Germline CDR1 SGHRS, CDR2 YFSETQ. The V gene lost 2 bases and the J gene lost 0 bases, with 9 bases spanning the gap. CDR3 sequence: CASSFTGLSGANVLTF. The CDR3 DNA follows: TGCGCCAGCAGCTTTACAGGTCTCTCTGGGGCCAACGTCCTGACTTTC.

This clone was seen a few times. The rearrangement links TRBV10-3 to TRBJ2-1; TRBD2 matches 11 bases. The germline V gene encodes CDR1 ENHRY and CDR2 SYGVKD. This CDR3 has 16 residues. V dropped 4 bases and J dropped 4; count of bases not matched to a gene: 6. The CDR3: CAISGSTSGTYNEQFF. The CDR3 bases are TGTGCCATCAGTGGTTCGACTAGCGGGACTTACAATGAGCAGTTCTTC.

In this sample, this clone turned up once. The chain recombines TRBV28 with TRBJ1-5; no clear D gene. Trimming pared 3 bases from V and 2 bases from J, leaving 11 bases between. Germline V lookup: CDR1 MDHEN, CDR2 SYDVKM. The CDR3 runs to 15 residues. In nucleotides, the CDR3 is TGTGCCAGCAGTTTTGAGTCGAGGGGCAATCAGCCCCAGCATTTT. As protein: CASSFESRGNQPQHF.

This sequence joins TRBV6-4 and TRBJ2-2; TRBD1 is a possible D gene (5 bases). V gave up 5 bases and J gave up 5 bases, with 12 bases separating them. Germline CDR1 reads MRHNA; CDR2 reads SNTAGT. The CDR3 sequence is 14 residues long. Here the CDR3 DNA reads TGTGCCAGCAGTAGGTCGACAGAGACCGGGGAGCTGTTTTTT. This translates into CASSRSTETGELFF.

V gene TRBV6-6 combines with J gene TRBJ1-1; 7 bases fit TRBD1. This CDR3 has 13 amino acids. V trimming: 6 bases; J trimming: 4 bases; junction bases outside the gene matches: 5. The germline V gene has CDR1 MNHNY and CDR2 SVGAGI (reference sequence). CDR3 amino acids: CASSNRGGTEAFF. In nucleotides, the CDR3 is TGTGCCAGCAGCAACAGGGGAGGCACTGAAGCTTTCTTT.

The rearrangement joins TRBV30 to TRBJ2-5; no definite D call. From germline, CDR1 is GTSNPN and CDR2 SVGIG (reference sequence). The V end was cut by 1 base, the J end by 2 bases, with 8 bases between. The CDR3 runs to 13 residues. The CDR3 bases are TGTGCCTGGAGTGACACCGTACAAGAGACCCAGTACTTC. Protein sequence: CAWSDTVQETQYF.

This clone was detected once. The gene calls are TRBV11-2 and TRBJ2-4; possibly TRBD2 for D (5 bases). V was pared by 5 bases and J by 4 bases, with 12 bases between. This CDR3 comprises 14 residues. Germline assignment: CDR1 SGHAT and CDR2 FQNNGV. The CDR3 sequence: CASSGWTGKNIQYF. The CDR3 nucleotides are TGTGCCAGCAGCGGCTGGACTGGAAAAAACATTCAGTACTTC.

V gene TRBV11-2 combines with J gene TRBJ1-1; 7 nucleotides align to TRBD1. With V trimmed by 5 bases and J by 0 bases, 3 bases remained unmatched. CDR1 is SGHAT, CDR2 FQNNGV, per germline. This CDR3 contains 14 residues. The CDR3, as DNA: TGTGCCAGCAGCACAGGACAGGTGAACACTGAAGCTTTCTTT. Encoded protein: CASSTGQVNTEAFF. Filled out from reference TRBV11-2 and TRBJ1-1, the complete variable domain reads EAGVAQSPRYKIIEKRQSVAFWCNPISGHATLYWYQQILGQGPKLLIQFQNNGVVDDSQLPKDRFSAERLKGVDSTLKIQPAKLEDSAVYLCASSTGQVNTEAFFGQGTRLTVV.

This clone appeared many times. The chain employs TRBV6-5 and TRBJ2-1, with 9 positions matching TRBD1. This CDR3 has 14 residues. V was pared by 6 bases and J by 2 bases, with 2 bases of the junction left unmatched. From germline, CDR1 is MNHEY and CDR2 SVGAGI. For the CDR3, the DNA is TGTGCCAGCAGGCGGGACAGGGCCTACAATGAGCAGTTCTTC. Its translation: CASRRDRAYNEQFF.

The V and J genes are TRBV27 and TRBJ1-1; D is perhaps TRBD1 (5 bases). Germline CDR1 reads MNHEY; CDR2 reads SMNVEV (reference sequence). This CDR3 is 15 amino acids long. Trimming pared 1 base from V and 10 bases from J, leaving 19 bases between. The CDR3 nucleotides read TGTGCCAGCAGTTTATTCCCAGGAACCACAGGTGGAGCTTTCTTT. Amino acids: CASSLFPGTTGGAFF.